This is a list of T cell receptor beta chains from one sample in a study of shared clonotypes between healthy human individuals. Generated by immunoSEQ multiplex PCR, the TCRdb table keeps only in-frame clones and is missing some. This sample has around 1.9 million clones; approximately 94% occur once, and the top ten carry roughly 1.8%. Sequences were obtained from naive CD8+ T cells from PBMCs. The receptors come from a man between 18 and 35 years old in good health. Some clones in this sample may be carry-over from other donors' samples. CDR3s include the opening cysteine and the closing phenylalanine or tryptophan. A D gene is named only where the DNA matches it firmly. Clone size is stated in some rows and not others, as once, few, many or a class when expanded.

clone_size d_call j_call v_call cdr3_aa cdr3_nt
- TRBD1 TRBJ2-2 TRBV6-4 CASSNTLTGGNTGELFF TGTGCCAGCAGTAACACCCTGACAGGGGGAAACACCGGGGAGCTGTTTTTT
- - TRBJ2-3 TRBV9 CASSVGADTQYF TGTGCCAGCAGCGTAGGGGCAGATACGCAGTATTTT
- - TRBJ1-2 TRBV28 CASRLGGHGYTF TGTGCCAGCAGACTCGGGGGGCATGGCTACACCTTC
- - TRBJ1-1 TRBV30 CAWSPGNTEAFF TGTGCCTGGAGTCCGGGGAACACTGAAGCTTTCTTT
- TRBD1 TRBJ1-5 TRBV27 CASSFFYAGTGVNQPQHF TGTGCCAGCAGTTTTTTCTACGCCGGGACAGGGGTGAATCAGCCCCAGCATTTT
- - TRBJ2-7 TRBV2 CASSPLYEQYF TGTGCCAGCAGCCCCCTCTACGAGCAGTACTTC
- TRBD2 TRBJ2-1 TRBV4-1 CASSQVWREGLVFF TGCGCCAGCAGCCAAGTATGGCGGGAGGGCCTCGTGTTCTTC
- TRBD2 TRBJ2-1 TRBV9 CASSFPAGDSSYNEQFF TGTGCCAGCAGCTTTCCCGCGGGGGACTCCTCCTACAATGAGCAGTTCTTC
- TRBD2 TRBJ2-1 TRBV7-9 CASSLRSGIYNEQFF TGTGCCAGCAGCTTACGAAGCGGGATCTACAATGAGCAGTTCTTC
once TRBD1 TRBJ2-1 TRBV4-1 CASSQVLTGDNEQFF TGCGCCAGCAGCCAAGTATTAACAGGGGACAATGAGCAGTTCTTC
- - TRBJ2-7 TRBV7-6 CASSSARQGTYEQYF TGTGCCAGCAGCTCCGCCCGGCAGGGGACCTACGAGCAGTACTTC
- TRBD1 TRBJ2-3 TRBV15 CATSRGRDRGFTDTQYF TGTGCCACCAGCAGAGGCCGGGACAGGGGTTTCACAGATACGCAGTATTTT